The 7 T cell receptor beta chains listed next were all sequenced from one sample in a study of blood T cells in healthy people across ages. Next came a second PCR, run for about 6 to 12 cycles, which used a sample-barcoded 5' primer along with a J-beta primer mix. TCRdb redid the calling of the 5' RACE reads with MiXCR, one entry per CDR3 protein. In the table there are approximately 820,000 distinct CDR3 sequences, around 43% of which are singletons. The sequenced material came from blood. The receptors here all came from a man aged 55-75 years in good health.

Only one count was recorded for this clonotype. The chain recombines TRBV28 with TRBJ1-5; 12 bases are shared with TRBD1. CDR1 and CDR2 from the germline V gene are MDHEN and SYDVKM. The CDR3 extends over 19 amino acids. CDR3 in amino acids: CTSAGTGGGVGYSNQPQHF. CDR3 in DNA: TGTACATCGGCCGGGACAGGGGGCGGGGTGGGATATAGCAATCAGCCCCAGCATTTT. The complete variable domain, with remaining parts taken from reference TRBV28 and TRBJ1-5, reads DVKVTQSSRYLVKRTGEKVFLECVQDMDHENMFWYRQDPGLGLRLIYFSYDVKMKEKGDIPEGYSVSREKKERFSLILESASTNQTSMYLCTSAGTGGGVGYSNQPQHFGDGTRLSIL.

The V gene is TRBV3-1, the J gene TRBJ1-6, with D uncertain. V lost 4 bases and J lost 10, with 17 bases in between. The germline V gene encodes CDR1 LGHDT and CDR2 YNNKEL (reference sequence). CDR3 size: 15 residues. CDR3 residues: CASSLSEGFSSPLHF. Written as DNA, the CDR3 is TGTGCCAGCAGCCTATCCGAGGGCTTTTCCTCACCCCTCCACTTT.

This clonotype was observed a handful of times. This chain connects TRBV30 to TRBJ2-1, with 7 bases identical to TRBD2. This CDR3 contains 12 residues. Germline V gene data show CDR1 as GTSNPN and CDR2 as SVGIG (reference sequence). Trimming at V came to 5 bases and at J to 5 bases, leaving 3 bases not matched to a gene. The DNA of the CDR3 is TGTGCCTGGGGAGGACTAGACAATGAGCAGTTCTTC. Its translation is CAWGGLDNEQFF.

This clonotype showed up just a few times. The V gene is TRBV9, the J gene TRBJ2-1, with 11 bases that match TRBD2. CDR1 SGDLS and CDR2 YYNGEE come from the germline V gene. The V gene end was trimmed by 3 bases and the J gene end by 7 bases; junction bases not matched to a gene: 6. The CDR3 length is 15 residues. CDR3 region: CASSAGTSGWNEQFF. The CDR3 DNA is TGTGCCAGCAGCGCCGGGACTAGCGGATGGAATGAGCAGTTCTTC.

The chain carries TRBV6-5 and TRBJ1-2; 9 bases map to TRBD1. Germline-derived CDR1 and CDR2 are MNHEY and SVGAGI. J lost 7 bases, V lost 11 bases, and 11 bases had no gene match. The CDR3 totals 13 residues. The CDR3 loop reads CAGGDRVAFGYTF. The CDR3 DNA reads TGTGCCGGCGGGGACAGGGTAGCGTTTGGCTACACCTTC.

The chain is built from TRBV6-1 and TRBJ1-1; 9 nucleotides match TRBD1. In germline, CDR1 is MNHNS, CDR2 SASEGT. This CDR3 has 14 residues. J lost 5 bases, V lost 2 bases, and 3 bases had no gene match. The CDR3 DNA reads TGTGCCAGCAGTGAAAACAGGGGGCGGACTGAAGCTTTCTTT. This codes for CASSENRGRTEAFF.

V and J are TRBV28 and TRBJ2-1, with D possibly called TRBD1 or TRBD2 (5 bases each). CDR3 length: 19 residues. The ends were cut back, 2 bases at V and 0 bases at J, with 20 bases in the middle. From germline, CDR1 is MDHEN and CDR2 SYDVKM. Here the CDR3 reads CASSLAGRQPQSSYNEQFF. In DNA, the CDR3 is TGTGCCAGCAGTTTAGCGGGTCGACAGCCACAAAGCTCCTACAATGAGCAGTTCTTC.